The 11 T cell receptor beta chains presented below share a single source sample, sequenced in a study of T cell responses to AZD1222 COVID-19 vaccine. Only in-frame clones appear in the TCRdb table, and some are missing; sequencing was by immunoSEQ multiplex PCR. The table records about 150,000 clones, approximately 91% of them present only once. The sequencing here drew on peripheral blood, taken 28 days after the second AZD1222 dose. The receptors were gathered from an adult who received the AZD1222 COVID-19 vaccine.

V is TRBV27 and J is TRBJ1-2, with TRBD1 matching over 7 bases. The CDR3 has 13 residues. V dropped 3 bases and J dropped 6; count of bases not matched to a gene: 4. Germline CDR1 reads MNHEY; CDR2 reads SMNVEV (reference sequence). CDR3 region: CASSFKTGDGYTF. The CDR3 DNA is TGTGCCAGCAGTTTTAAAACAGGGGATGGCTACACCTTC.

The chain combines TRBV23-1 with TRBJ1-1, with D possibly TRBD1 on 6 matching bases. TRBV23-1 is an ORF; its function is uncertain. The CDR3 length is 16 residues. The ends were cut back, 5 bases at V and 2 bases at J, with 18 bases in the middle. The CDR3 DNA is TGCGCCAGCAGTAACCGACTCGACAGGAATAACACTGAAGCTTTCTTT. Translation: CASSNRLDRNNTEAFF.

The rearrangement uses TRBV4-1 and TRBJ1-2, with unresolved D. The V and J ends lost 0 bases and 4 bases respectively, with 12 bases between them. In germline, CDR1 is MGHRA, CDR2 YSYEKL. The CDR3 runs to 15 residues. The CDR3 sequence is CASSQDPGNTYGYTF. CDR3 bases: TGCGCCAGCAGCCAAGATCCAGGCAACACCTATGGCTACACCTTC.

This clone was recorded once. This rearrangement joins TRBV7-9 to TRBJ2-7, with TRBD1 matching over 7 bases. Germline lookup yields CDR1 SEHNR and CDR2 FQNEAQ (reference sequence). This CDR3 spans 14 amino acids. With 1 base clipped from V and 7 bases from J, the junction kept 7 bases outside the gene matches. The CDR3 coding sequence is TGTGCCAGCAGCTTAGTCCAGGGGGTAAGGGAGCAGTACTTC. This sequence encodes CASSLVQGVREQYF.

The CDR3 coding sequence is TGTGCCAGCAGCCAATCGGGGTCGGGGGATTCACCCCTCCACTTT. This encodes CASSQSGSGDSPLHF. The chain employs TRBV3-1 (or the pseudogene TRBV3-2) and TRBJ1-6; D may be TRBD1 (5 bases). Germline values: CDR1 LGHDT, CDR2 YNNKEL (reference sequence). The length of the CDR3 is 15 residues. The V and J ends lost 2 bases and 8 bases respectively, with 13 bases between them.

This clone was detected once. CDR3 nucleotides: TGTGCCAGCAGTGACGACGTTCAGGAGACCCAGTACTTC. This sequence encodes CASSDDVQETQYF. The chain couples TRBV2 to TRBJ2-5; D remains ambiguous. In germline, CDR1 is SNHLY, CDR2 FYNNEI. The CDR3 length is 13 residues. Between the trimmed V and J ends, which lost 3 bases and 5 bases, there was a span of 10 bases. The full variable domain, completed using reference TRBV2 and TRBJ2-5, is EPEVTQTPSHQVTQMGQEVILRCVPISNHLYFYWYRQILGQKVEFLVSFYNNEISEKSEIFDDQFSVERPDGSNFTLKIRSTKLEDSAMYFCASSDDVQETQYFGPGTRLLVL.

This chain connects TRBV7-8 to TRBJ1-4; D gene uncertain. V dropped 6 bases and J dropped 3 bases, with 17 bases sitting between them. The CDR3 has 16 residues. Looked up from germline, CDR1 is SGHVS and CDR2 is FQNEAQ. The CDR3 bases are TGTGCCAGCAGAAACAGACTCGCGGCCCCTAATGAAAAACTGTTTTTT. Translation gives CASRNRLAAPNEKLFF.

The chain carries TRBV6-2 or TRBV6-3 and TRBJ2-2, with 8 bases identical to TRBD2. V lost 6 bases and J lost 0; bases outside the gene matches: 6. Germline-derived CDR1 and CDR2 are MNHEY and SVGEGT. The CDR3 totals 16 residues. The CDR3 DNA follows: TGTGCCAGCAGCCACCCGGGACTAGCGAACACCGGGGAGCTGTTTTTT. Protein sequence: CASSHPGLANTGELFF.

This clone was picked up one time. CDR3 sequence: CASSAGTNTTDTQYF. In DNA form, the CDR3 reads TGTGCCAGCAGCGCGGGGACCAATACCACAGATACGCAGTATTTT. The rearrangement uses TRBV9 and TRBJ2-3; D might be TRBD1 or TRBD2, each matching 5 bases. With 3 bases removed from V and 2 bases from J, the gap between germline ends came to 13 bases. This CDR3 spans 15 amino acids. CDR1 and CDR2 (germline): SGDLS, YYNGEE.

This chain links TRBV11-3 with TRBJ2-1, with 8 positions matching TRBD2. CDR1 and CDR2 from the germline V gene are SGHNT and YENEEA. The CDR3 is 15 amino acids. V shed 5 bases, J shed 1 base, and the junction held 4 bases outside the gene matches. The CDR3, as DNA: TGTGCCAGCAGCGGCCGGGGGGGATCCTACAATGAGCAGTTCTTC. It codes for CASSGRGGSYNEQFF.

The chain recombines TRBV19 with TRBJ1-2; D is undetermined. Germline V gene data show CDR1 as LNHDA and CDR2 as SQIVND (reference sequence). V lost 3 bases to trimming and J lost 3 bases, with 8 bases between them. The CDR3 has 13 amino acids. CDR3 residues: CASSIDPDYGYTF. The CDR3 DNA reads TGTGCCAGTAGTATCGACCCAGACTATGGCTACACCTTC.